Listed below are T cell receptor beta chains from one sample, sequenced in a study of blood T cell repertoires in COVID-19. Sequenced by immunoSEQ multiplex PCR; TCRdb stores in-frame clones only, minus some. The sample contains tens of thousands of clones, approximately 80% of which appear only once. Sequencing used peripheral blood. All receptors come from a man aged 65 to 79 with acute or convalescent COVID-19. The CDR3 runs from the conserved cysteine through the conserved F or W. D genes are given only for firm matches. A row's size may be missing; if present it is once, few, many or a size class.

NA,TRBJ2-3,NA,TRBV7-2,CASSLGVSTDTQYF,TGTGCCAGCAGCTTAGGCGTTAGCACAGATACGCAGTATTTT
NA,TRBJ1-3,NA,TRBV30,CAWSPQGVGNTIYF,TGTGCCTGGAGTCCACAGGGAGTCGGAAACACCATATATTTT
NA,TRBJ1-4,NA,TRBV10-3,CAISNVGGLLEKLFF,TGTGCCATCAGTAATGTCGGCGGCTTGCTTGAAAAACTGTTTTTT
NA,TRBJ2-1,TRBD2,TRBV13,CASSNGRANNEQFF,TGTGCCAGCAGCAATGGGAGGGCCAACAATGAGCAGTTCTTC
once,TRBJ2-3,TRBD2,TRBV18,CASSPPVAGGGDTQYF,TGTGCCAGCTCACCACCAGTAGCGGGAGGTGGAGATACGCAGTATTTT
few,TRBJ2-4,NA,TRBV27,CASAGQENIQYF,TGTGCCAGCGCTGGGCAGGAAAACATTCAGTACTTC
NA,TRBJ1-6,TRBD1,TRBV9,CASSSTGGDHSPLHF,TGTGCCAGCAGCTCCACAGGGGGGGACCATTCACCCCTCCACTTT
NA,TRBJ1-4,NA,TRBV20-1,CSATFDRKLFF,TGCAGTGCAACCTTTGACAGGAAACTGTTTTTT
once,TRBJ2-3,NA,TRBV5-1,CASKGRRTSTDTQYF,TGCGCCAGTAAAGGCAGGAGGACTAGCACAGATACGCAGTATTTT
once,TRBJ1-2,TRBD1,TRBV28,CASSIRQGNGYTF,TGTGCCAGCAGTATCAGACAGGGAAATGGCTACACCTTC
NA,TRBJ2-1,TRBD2,TRBV10-1,CASSEWGSGGQSSYNEQFF,TGCGCCAGCAGTGAGTGGGGTAGCGGGGGGCAAAGCTCCTACAATGAGCAGTTCTTC
once,TRBJ1-1,NA,TRBV6-5,CASRAMEGNTEAFF,TGTGCCAGCAGGGCTATGGAGGGGAACACTGAAGCTTTCTTT
once,TRBJ2-5,NA,TRBV19,CASSIGGETQYF,TGTGCCAGTAGTATAGGAGGAGAGACCCAGTACTTC
NA,TRBJ2-7,TRBD1,TRBV6-6,CASSPSGTGPFYEQYF,TGTGCCAGCAGCCCCTCCGGGACAGGGCCCTTCTACGAGCAGTACTTC
NA,TRBJ1-6,NA,TRBV9,CASSVAQGENSPLHF,TGTGCCAGCAGCGTAGCCCAGGGTGAGAATTCACCCCTCCACTTT
NA,TRBJ2-7,NA,TRBV6-5,CASSRTRSSYEQYF,TGTGCCAGCAGTCGGACAAGGAGCTCCTACGAGCAGTACTTC
NA,TRBJ1-1,NA,TRBV9,CASSVGTLATEAFF,TGTGCCAGCAGCGTCGGGACACTCGCCACTGAAGCTTTCTTT
once,TRBJ2-5,TRBD2,TRBV28,CASSLWTSGNKETQYF,TGTGCCAGCAGTTTATGGACTAGCGGGAATAAAGAGACCCAGTACTTC
NA,TRBJ2-1,TRBD1,TRBV11-1,CASSLDLGQGNNEQFF,TGTGCCAGCAGCTTAGATCTGGGACAGGGGAACAATGAGCAGTTCTTC
NA,TRBJ1-2,NA,TRBV28,CASSYRDGYTF,TGTGCCAGCAGTTACAGGGACGGCTACACCTTC
NA,TRBJ1-6,NA,TRBV5-4,CASSPTARRWDSPLHF,TGTGCCAGCAGCCCTACGGCGCGGAGGTGGGATTCACCCCTCCACTTT
NA,TRBJ2-7,TRBD2,TRBV3-1/TRBV3-2,CASSQEIFGTSRHEQYF,TGTGCCAGCAGCCAAGAAATCTTCGGGACTAGCCGGCACGAGCAGTACTTC
NA,TRBJ1-2,NA,TRBV14,CASSQDLAGAGYTF,TGTGCCAGCAGCCAAGATTTGGCAGGGGCTGGCTACACCTTC
NA,TRBJ2-1,NA,TRBV9,CASSQGLSTVNEQFF,TGTGCCAGCAGCCAGGGACTCTCCACGGTCAATGAGCAGTTCTTC
NA,TRBJ2-1,TRBD1,TRBV5-1,CASSLERTGGNEQFF,TGCGCCAGCAGCTTGGAGCGGACAGGGGGGAATGAGCAGTTCTTC
NA,TRBJ2-5,NA,TRBV29-1,CSVGGGARETQYF,TGCAGCGTCGGTGGGGGGGCGCGAGAGACCCAGTACTTC
few,TRBJ1-5,NA,TRBV7-9,CASSSGKGGSNQPQHF,TGTGCCAGCAGCTCGGGGAAGGGAGGAAGCAATCAGCCCCAGCATTTT
NA,TRBJ1-5,NA,TRBV6-2/TRBV6-3,CASSYPGVNQPQHF,TGTGCCAGCAGTTACCCGGGAGTCAATCAGCCCCAGCATTTT
once,TRBJ2-3,NA,TRBV14,CASSQDFSTDTQYF,TGTGCCAGCAGCCAAGACTTCAGCACAGATACGCAGTATTTT
once,TRBJ2-2,NA,TRBV27,CASRPSGAAGELFF,TGTGCCAGCCGACCCTCAGGGGCGGCCGGGGAGCTGTTTTTT
once,TRBJ1-5,TRBD1,TRBV4-1,CASSPQGGQNQPQHF,TGCGCCAGCAGCCCCCAGGGGGGACAGAATCAGCCCCAGCATTTT
NA,TRBJ2-7,NA,TRBV29-1,CSVALADGGYEQYF,TGCAGCGTCGCCTTAGCGGACGGGGGCTACGAGCAGTACTTC
NA,TRBJ2-5,TRBD2,TRBV28,CASSSPGLAETQYF,TGTGCCAGCAGTTCTCCGGGACTAGCAGAGACCCAGTACTTC
few,TRBJ1-6,TRBD1,TRBV10-3,CAISPDRDSPLHF,TGTGCCATCTCCCCCGACAGGGATTCACCCCTCCACTTT
NA,TRBJ1-2,TRBD1,TRBV18,CASSGQGTNGYTF,TGTGCCAGCTCAGGACAGGGGACCAATGGCTACACCTTC
NA,TRBJ2-1,NA,TRBV4-3,CASSPAAARSYNEQFF,TGCGCCAGCAGCCCAGCAGCGGCACGGTCCTACAATGAGCAGTTCTTC
few,TRBJ1-5,NA,TRBV19,CASSSGGLWGQPQHF,TGTGCCAGTTCGTCCGGGGGGCTGTGGGGTCAGCCCCAGCATTTT
NA,TRBJ1-2,NA,TRBV3-1/TRBV3-2,CASSQEGVRYTF,TGTGCCAGCAGCCAAGAAGGGGTCCGCTACACCTTC
NA,TRBJ2-5,TRBD2,TRBV7-9,CASSLGGTSGQETQYF,TGTGCCAGCAGCTTAGGCGGGACTAGCGGGCAAGAGACCCAGTACTTC
NA,TRBJ1-5,TRBD1,TRBV2,CASSEALRWGQGYQPQHF,TGTGCCAGCAGTGAAGCGCTTCGGTGGGGACAGGGGTATCAGCCCCAGCATTTT
NA,TRBJ2-1,NA,TRBV7-2,CASSYRGNLDNEQFF,TGTGCCAGCAGCTATCGGGGGAACCTCGACAATGAGCAGTTCTTC
NA,TRBJ2-7,NA,TRBV4-2,CASSQGEEYEQYF,TGTGCCAGCAGCCAAGGAGAGGAATACGAGCAGTACTTC
NA,TRBJ1-2,TRBD1,TRBV7-3,CASSSRDSYGYTF,TGTGCCAGCAGCTCTAGGGACAGCTATGGCTACACCTTC
NA,TRBJ2-1,TRBD1,TRBV6-2/TRBV6-3,CASSRDRGSNEQFF,TGTGCCAGCAGCCGGGACAGGGGGAGTAATGAGCAGTTCTTC
NA,TRBJ2-3,NA,TRBV9,CASSGATSGTDTQYF,TGTGCCAGCAGCGGAGCGACTAGTGGGACAGATACGCAGTATTTT
NA,TRBJ2-7,TRBD1,TRBV7-2,CASSFRGSSYEQYF,TGTGCCAGCAGCTTCAGGGGGAGCTCCTACGAGCAGTACTTC
NA,TRBJ2-2,NA,TRBV5-4,CASSLVTANTGELFF,TGTGCCAGCAGCTTGGTTACGGCGAACACCGGGGAGCTGTTTTTT
NA,TRBJ1-1,NA,TRBV2,CASSAHLKLEAFF,TGTGCCAGCAGTGCTCATCTAAAGCTTGAAGCTTTCTTT